This T cell receptor beta chain was observed in a study of cytomegalovirus exposure and HLA in healthy donors. Whole-study context: According to later analysis, the same platform produced the 120 validation and 666 first-cohort repertoires. The study, taken as a whole, reports: The tendency of first-cohort TCR clusters to co-occur in the 130 or so validation repertoires was identified by a subsequent analysis.

Here immunoSEQ multiplex PCR was the method, and the copy in TCRdb shows in-frame clones only, minus some. Here the sample spans under 400,000 clones, 86% being singletons. Comment on this clone: What it recognizes is unknown.

V was pared by 1 base and J by 3 bases, with 8 bases of the junction left unmatched. The CDR3 contains 16 residues. From germline, CDR1 is LNHDA and CDR2 SQIVND (reference sequence). The TCR comes from a woman aged 18-29 years in good health and CMV-seronegative. Input material: PBMCs. This rearrangement joins TRBV19 to TRBJ2-7; 8 bases line up with TRBD2. The CDR3, as DNA: TGTGCCAGTAGTATAGTAGCGGGGCAGGGAAGCTACGAGCAGTACTTC. This codes for CASSIVAGQGSYEQYF.